What follows are 9 T cell receptor beta chains derived from one specimen sequenced in a study of blood T cell repertoires in COVID-19. Data came from immunoSEQ multiplex PCR; TCRdb stores just in-frame clones and leaves some out. The profile shows over 250,000 clones, 83% of them singletons. Sequencing input: peripheral blood. These receptors all stem from a woman in her fifties or sixties who had recovered from COVID-19.

The rearrangement uses TRBV7-6 and TRBJ2-2; the match to TRBD2 covers 9 bases. There are 19 residues in the CDR3. Germline trimming cut 1 base from V and 2 bases from J; bases unmatched to any gene: 11. The germline V gene has CDR1 SGHVS and CDR2 FNYEAQ. The CDR3 DNA reads TGTGCCAGCAGCTTAGATATGACTAGCGGCCTTTCTAACACCGGGGAGCTGTTTTTT. Translated: CASSLDMTSGLSNTGELFF.

The chain joins TRBV21-1 to TRBJ2-7; the table assigns TRBD1, which was not confirmed against the DNA. TRBV21-1 is designated a pseudogene. The CDR3 consists of 16 residues. CDR3 amino acids: CASSKGAGAVSYEQYF. The CDR3 coding sequence is TGTGCCAGCAGCAAAGGGGCAGGGGCCGTCTCCTACGAGCAGTACTTC.

This clone was picked up a small number of times. The rearrangement uses TRBV10-1 and TRBJ1-6; D gene uncertain. V dropped 10 bases and J dropped 8 bases, with 9 bases sitting between them. CDR3 size: 11 residues. Germline V gives CDR1 WNHNN, CDR2 SYGVQD (reference sequence). In nucleotides, the CDR3 is TGCGCCACTACGGTTGATTCACCCCTCCACTTT. It specifies CATTVDSPLHF.

The chain joins TRBV7-2 to TRBJ1-1; TRBD1 is a possible D gene (6 bases). This CDR3 region has 14 residues. V was cut by 2 bases and J by 7 bases, with 14 bases left in between. Germline V gives CDR1 SGHTA, CDR2 FQGNSA. The CDR3 region is CASSLPQGWGEAFF. The CDR3 region has the DNA TGTGCCAGCAGCTTACCTCAGGGGTGGGGTGAAGCTTTCTTT.

This clone was observed a handful of times. The rearrangement uses TRBV6-5 and TRBJ2-1; perhaps TRBD2 as D (5 bases). The CDR3 contains 14 residues. V was trimmed by 0 bases and J by 8 bases, leaving 11 bases between them. CDR1 and CDR2 from the germline V gene are MNHEY and SVGAGI. In DNA form, the CDR3 reads TGTGCCAGCAGTTACTCGGAGACGCGGGATGAGCAGTTCTTC. The encoded protein is CASSYSETRDEQFF.

The V and J genes are TRBV28 and TRBJ2-5; no clear D gene. CDR1 MDHEN and CDR2 SYDVKM come from the germline V gene. V gave up 5 bases and J gave up 5 bases, with 6 bases separating them. The CDR3 runs 11 residues. The CDR3 reads CASSVRETQYF. Written as DNA, the CDR3 is TGTGCCAGCAGTGTCAGGGAGACCCAGTACTTC. Looking up the rest from reference TRBV28 and TRBJ2-5 gives the full variable domain: DVKVTQSSRYLVKRTGEKVFLECVQDMDHENMFWYRQDPGLGLRLIYFSYDVKMKEKGDIPEGYSVSREKKERFSLILESASTNQTSMYLCASSVRETQYFGPGTRLLVL.

V and J are TRBV6-5 and TRBJ2-1; 7 nucleotides match TRBD1. The CDR3 extends over 12 amino acids. J lost 6 bases, V lost 6 bases, and 2 bases had no gene match. The V gene's germline CDR1 is MNHEY and CDR2 SVGAGI. The CDR3 region is CASSHRGNEQFF. The CDR3 nucleotides read TGTGCCAGCAGCCACAGGGGCAATGAGCAGTTCTTC.

This chain joins TRBV9 and TRBJ1-2; D might be TRBD1 (6 bases). The CDR3 runs to 14 residues. Germline V gives CDR1 SGDLS, CDR2 YYNGEE. The ends were cut back, 2 bases at V and 2 bases at J, with 10 bases in the middle. The CDR3 loop reads CASSVNRENYGYTF. CDR3 DNA: TGTGCCAGCAGCGTCAACAGGGAGAACTATGGCTACACCTTC.

This clone was counted a single time. The V call is TRBV2, the J call TRBJ1-2, with TRBD1 identical over 10 bases. The trim removed 6 bases at V and 5 bases at J, leaving 9 bases unmatched. This CDR3 spans 15 amino acids. Looked up from germline, CDR1 is SNHLY and CDR2 is FYNNEI. CDR3 region: CASRPPRDRGYGYTF. In DNA form, the CDR3 reads TGTGCCAGCAGGCCCCCCCGGGACAGGGGATATGGCTACACCTTC.